This T cell receptor (beta chain) was retrieved from a study of cytomegalovirus exposure and HLA in healthy donors. General study findings and limits: A later analysis reportedly found fewer N-insertions in an Asian-associated ancestry cluster than the roughly 670-donor mean.

On this clone: Its antigen remains unidentified.

With 0 bases removed from V and 4 bases from J, the gap between germline ends came to 13 bases. Per the germline V gene, CDR1 is SGHNT and CDR2 is YYREEE (reference sequence). This CDR3 is 15 amino acids long. In the PCR, 60 Vbeta and 13 Jbeta primers were used. The data were produced by immunoSEQ multiplex PCR, yet TCRdb's version contains in-frame clones alone and is incomplete. The data contain more than 95,000 clones, about 81% of them singletons. The clonotype was recovered from a man aged 30 to 39 in good health and CMV-seronegative. Sequenced input: PBMCs. This rearrangement joins TRBV5-4 to TRBJ1-1; D is undetermined. In nucleotides, the CDR3 is TGTGCCAGCAGCTTGGACCTCACATATCGCACTGAAGCTTTCTTT. Translated, it gives CASSLDLTYRTEAFF.